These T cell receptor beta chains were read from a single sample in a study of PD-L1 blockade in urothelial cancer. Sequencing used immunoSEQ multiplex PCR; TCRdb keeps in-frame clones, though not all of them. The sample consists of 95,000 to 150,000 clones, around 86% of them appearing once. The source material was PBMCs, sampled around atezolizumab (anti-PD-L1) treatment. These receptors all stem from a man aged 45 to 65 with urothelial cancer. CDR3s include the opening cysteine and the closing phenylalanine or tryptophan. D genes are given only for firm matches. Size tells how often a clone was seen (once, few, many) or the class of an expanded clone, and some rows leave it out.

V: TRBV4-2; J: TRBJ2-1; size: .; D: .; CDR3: CASSQGAGDLNEQFF; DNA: TGTGCCAGCAGCCAAGGGGCAGGGGATCTTAATGAGCAGTTCTTC
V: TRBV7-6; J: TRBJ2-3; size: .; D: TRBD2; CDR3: CASSRTSGGTDTQYF; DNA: TGTGCCAGCAGCCGGACTAGCGGGGGCACAGATACGCAGTATTTT
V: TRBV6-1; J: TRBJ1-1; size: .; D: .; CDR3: CASSEVWGQTEAFF; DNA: TGTGCCAGCAGTGAAGTGTGGGGGCAGACTGAAGCTTTCTTT
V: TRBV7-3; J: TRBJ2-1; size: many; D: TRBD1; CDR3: CASSPGQGGNEQFF; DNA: TGTGCCAGCAGCCCTGGACAGGGGGGGAATGAGCAGTTCTTC
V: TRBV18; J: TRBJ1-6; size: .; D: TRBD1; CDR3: CASSPIPTGGGSYNSPLHF; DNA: TGTGCCAGCTCGCCCATACCCACAGGGGGCGGTTCGTATAATTCACCCCTCCACTTT
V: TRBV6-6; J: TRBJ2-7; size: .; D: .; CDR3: CASSYSPAEQYF; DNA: TGTGCCAGCAGTTACTCTCCCGCGGAGCAGTACTTC
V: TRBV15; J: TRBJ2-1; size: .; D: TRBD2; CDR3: CATYHGLAGVFGSYNEQFF; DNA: TGTGCCACCTACCATGGACTAGCGGGAGTTTTTGGCTCCTACAATGAGCAGTTCTTC
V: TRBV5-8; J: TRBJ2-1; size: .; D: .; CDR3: CASSLAVGVVSYEQFF; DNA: TGTGCCAGCAGCTTGGCCGTGGGAGTGGTTAGTTATGAGCAGTTCTTC
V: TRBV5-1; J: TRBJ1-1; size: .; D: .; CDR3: CASRVPGGHTEAFF; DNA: TGCGCCAGCAGGGTGCCGGGGGGGCACACTGAAGCTTTCTTT
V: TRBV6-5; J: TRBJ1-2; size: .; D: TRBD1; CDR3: CASSRGQLNYGYTF; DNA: TGTGCCAGCAGCCGGGGACAGTTGAACTATGGCTACACCTTC
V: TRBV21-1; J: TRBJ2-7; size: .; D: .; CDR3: CASTLLHRAYEQYF; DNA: TGTGCCAGCACCCTTCTACACAGGGCCTACGAGCAGTACTTC
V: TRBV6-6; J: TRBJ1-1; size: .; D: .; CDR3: CASSYGYRVDTEAFF; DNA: TGTGCCAGCAGTTACGGCTACAGGGTAGACACTGAAGCTTTCTTT
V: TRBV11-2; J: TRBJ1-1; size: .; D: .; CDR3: CASSTKLNTEAFF; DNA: TGTGCCAGCAGCACAAAACTGAACACTGAAGCTTTCTTT